This T cell receptor (beta chain) is from a study of cytomegalovirus exposure and HLA in healthy donors (dated by TCRdb to about 2017). With regard to the full study: According to a later analysis, the roughly 120 validation repertoires were produced on the same platform as the 600 to 850 repertoires of the first cohort. The aim of the study was to test whether cataloging public T cell receptors could identify signatures of past pathogen exposure. A separate validation cohort of 100 to 150 different subjects was used in addition to the roughly 670-subject first cohort. High-throughput TCR immunosequencing, statistical association of individual TCRs with disease status, and machine learning were combined to predict cytomegalovirus infection status. Here is what the overall study found, with its caveats: A later analysis lacked HLA typing for the validation cohort, so it scored co-occurrence in that cohort across all 120 repertoires. Of the cluster scores, about 94% were above 0 in a later analysis, which found that TCRs clustered in the first cohort also tended to co-occur in the 120 validation repertoires. Across donors, most TCR sequences were observed very rarely, whereas some public TCRs were present in many individuals. In both the original and validation cohorts, the classifier was reported to diagnose cytomegalovirus status with high specificity and sensitivity. The study gave a list of 150 to 200 TCR beta chains associated with cytomegalovirus. The authors suggested that the approach could potentially be extended to other disease states and immunological phenotypes. In vitro tests confirmed that a few of the cytomegalovirus-associated TCR beta chains recognize cytomegalovirus antigens.

Library creation used the immunoSEQ multiplex PCR assay. The study's own analysis went as follows. To diagnose cytomegalovirus status from the catalog of TCR beta chain sequences, a statistical classification framework was built. TCRdb carries this immuneACCESS record with in-frame sequences only. Its versions omit some clonotypes, under half of them owing to an unresolved V gene in the studies checked, with the rest unexplained. The V and J calls and the clone size are those of that table, but D and trimming were determined from the DNA. This sample gives fewer than 90,000 clones in total; around 94% of them show up just once. The top ten clonotypes cover approximately 3.4% of the sample. Details on this clone: Its antigen target is currently unknown. Base qualities are not recorded, but no much larger clone differs from it by a single base.

V is pruned by 8 bases and J by 3 bases, leaving 15 bases of the junction without a gene match. The CDR1 and CDR2 encoded by the germline V gene are SGHVT and SQSDAQ. The CDR3 runs 19 residues from the cysteine to the phenylalanine. The entry retains the CDR3 DNA only, 57 bases that are in frame from base 1. The donors belonged to the validation cohort of around 110 subjects, which was separate from the roughly 670-subject first cohort. Recombination joined TRBV7-4 with TRBJ2-1, and 14 junction bases match TRBD2. The sample taken for sequencing was PBMCs. The receptor comes from a woman between 18 and 30 years old in good health and CMV-seropositive. The encoded CDR3 is CASCQGLAGGYTFYNEQFF. The DNA sequence is given as TGTGCCAGCTGCCAAGGACTAGCGGGAGGATATACCTTCTACAATGAGCAGTTCTTC.